The sample holds a few counts of the clone carrying this T cell receptor beta chain. The target antigen is unknown. The data stem from a study of CD8 T cells in ankylosing spondylitis. TCRdb analysed the 5' RACE reads with MiXCR anew, one entry per CDR3 protein. The profile covers around 120,000 distinct CDR3 sequences, with less than 25% appearing a single time and 9% to 15% taken by the ten largest. Study-level points and caveats: It appeared that ankylosing spondylitis blood was characterized by a TCR beta motif of seven or eight highly homologous variants. Reactive arthritis synovial fluid and blood were previously reported to contain some motif variants.

V was clipped by 5 bases and J by 7 bases, with 18 bases between them. CDR3 size: 14 residues. Germline CDR1 is DFQATT and CDR2 is SNEGSKA (reference sequence). This clonotype was obtained from a male donor with ankylosing spondylitis. The sample was synovial fluid, either unsorted or a sorted T cell fraction (not recorded which). The J gene is TRBJ1-5, the V gene TRBV20-1, with D possibly being TRBD1 (6 bases). Here the CDR3 DNA reads TGCAGTGCTGGGGACGGGGCCAGGGGACAGCCCCAGCATTTT. Translated: CSAGDGARGQPQHF.